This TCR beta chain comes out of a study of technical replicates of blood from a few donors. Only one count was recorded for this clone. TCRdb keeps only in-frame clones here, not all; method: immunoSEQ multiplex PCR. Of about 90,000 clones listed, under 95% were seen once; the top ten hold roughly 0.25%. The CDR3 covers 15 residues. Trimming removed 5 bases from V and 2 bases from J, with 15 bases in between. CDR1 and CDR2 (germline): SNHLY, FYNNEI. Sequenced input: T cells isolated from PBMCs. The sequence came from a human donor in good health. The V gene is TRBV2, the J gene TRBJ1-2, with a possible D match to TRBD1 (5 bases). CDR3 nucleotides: TGTGCCAGCAGTTGGGGGGTGCAGAGGAACTATGGCTACACCTTC. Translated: CASSWGVQRNYGYTF.